The next 29 T cell receptor beta chains were all read from a single sample in a study of blood T cell repertoires in COVID-19. The repertoire was sequenced with immunoSEQ multiplex PCR; TCRdb's copy has only in-frame clones and lacks some. The table shows under 85,000 clones, with about 86% occurring only once. Input material: peripheral blood. The receptor set was obtained from an elderly man with active or convalescent COVID-19.

This chain connects TRBV5-4 to TRBJ2-3; a weak D match, TRBD2 (6 bases). V lost 0 bases, J lost 6 bases, and 11 bases lay in between. CDR1 and CDR2 from the germline V gene are SGHNT and YYREEE (reference sequence). CDR3 length: 14 residues. For the CDR3, the DNA is TGTGCCAGCAGCTTGGCCGGGGCGGGGGATACGCAGTATTTT. This codes for CASSLAGAGDTQYF.

This chain connects TRBV27 to TRBJ2-7, with 7 bases that match TRBD1. V lost 0 bases, J lost 3 bases, and 14 bases stayed unmatched. The CDR3 is 18 residues long. CDR1 MNHEY and CDR2 SMNVEV come from the germline V gene (reference sequence). CDR3 residues: CASSLSLPRRDSYYEQYF. CDR3 DNA: TGTGCCAGCAGTTTATCCCTCCCTCGCCGGGACAGTTACTACGAGCAGTACTTC.

This chain joins TRBV7-8 and TRBJ1-4, with D unresolved. In germline, CDR1 is SGHVS, CDR2 FQNEAQ. The ends were cut back, 1 base at V and 0 bases at J, with 3 bases in the middle. The CDR3 extends over 14 amino acids. The CDR3 bases are TGTGCCAGCAGCTTAGAGCCAACTAATGAAAAACTGTTTTTT. Protein sequence: CASSLEPTNEKLFF.

This sequence joins TRBV18 and TRBJ2-1, with 15 nucleotides matching TRBD2. CDR3 length: 20 amino acids. The germline V gene has CDR1 KGHSH and CDR2 LQKENI. J was trimmed by 0 bases and V by 1 base; bases with no gene match: 7. This chain's CDR3 is CASSPLGLAGGRSSYNEQFF. The CDR3 nucleotides are TGTGCCAGCTCACCACTTGGACTAGCGGGAGGGAGAAGCTCCTACAATGAGCAGTTCTTC. The entire variable domain, with the rest obtained from reference TRBV18 and TRBJ2-1, is as follows: NAGVMQNPRHLVRRRGQEARLRCSPMKGHSHVYWYRQLPEEGLKFMVYLQKENIIDESGMPKERFSAEFPKEGPSILRIQQVVRGDSAAYFCASSPLGLAGGRSSYNEQFFGPGTRLTVL.

DNA for the CDR3: TGTGCCAGCGGCCCTTCAAGTGCAACTAATGAAAAACTGTTTTTT. Protein product: CASGPSSATNEKLFF. The rearrangement uses TRBV9 and TRBJ1-4; D call uncertain. This CDR3 has 15 residues. Germline V CDR1 and CDR2: SGDLS, YYNGEE. Trimming took off 7 bases at V and 0 bases at J, with 13 bases between the two ends.

This clone was seen only a few times. V is TRBV2 and J is TRBJ2-7; D gene ambiguous. The CDR3 consists of 13 residues. CDR1 SNHLY and CDR2 FYNNEI come from the germline V gene. Trimming took off 7 bases at V and 3 bases at J, with 13 bases between the two ends. CDR3 nucleotide sequence: TGTGCCAGCAACCTCCTCGAACTCTACGAGCAGTACTTC. Its translation is CASNLLELYEQYF.

This chain joins TRBV30 and TRBJ2-7; 13 positions agree with TRBD2. CDR3 size: 13 residues. CDR1 GTSNPN and CDR2 SVGIG come from the germline V gene (reference sequence). Germline trimming cut 5 bases from V and 4 bases from J; bases unmatched to any gene: 2. CDR3 sequence reads: CAWGTSGIYEQYF. Here the CDR3 DNA reads TGTGCCTGGGGGACTAGCGGGATTTACGAGCAGTACTTC.

CDR3 in amino acids: CATTDRGETQYF. As DNA, the CDR3 is TGTGCCACCACCGACAGGGGGGAGACCCAGTACTTC. The chain combines TRBV24-1 with TRBJ2-5; 9 bases are shared with TRBD1. Germline CDR1 reads KGHDR; CDR2 reads SFDVKD. The trim removed 8 bases at V and 5 bases at J, leaving 2 bases unmatched. The CDR3 spans 12 residues.

The chain joins TRBV28 to TRBJ2-7; TRBD1 aligns across 7 bases. Per the germline V gene, CDR1 is MDHEN and CDR2 is SYDVKM. The CDR3 contains 14 residues. The J segment lost 3 bases and the V segment lost 5 bases, leaving 7 bases of the junction unmatched. CDR3 in DNA: TGTGCCAGCAGTAAACAGGGGTTAATCTACGAGCAGTACTTC. Amino acids: CASSKQGLIYEQYF.

This rearrangement joins TRBV6-5 to TRBJ2-5; D is ambiguous. Per the germline V gene, CDR1 is MNHEY and CDR2 is SVGAGI. The ends were cut back, 6 bases at V and 5 bases at J, with 13 bases in the middle. CDR3 length: 13 residues. DNA of the CDR3: TGTGCCAGCAGCCAGACTCCCGTCGAGACCCAGTACTTC. Its translation is CASSQTPVETQYF.

V gene TRBV5-1 combines with J gene TRBJ1-2; perhaps TRBD1 as D (5 bases). CDR3 length: 16 residues. The germline V and J ends were trimmed by 1 base and 6 bases, with 19 bases remaining between them. From germline, CDR1 is SGHRS and CDR2 YFSETQ. The CDR3 protein is CASSLMAGFTENGYTF. The CDR3 DNA sequence: TGCGCCAGCAGCTTGATGGCAGGGTTTACGGAGAATGGCTACACCTTC.

This chain uses TRBV2 with TRBJ2-1; 8 bases align to TRBD2. Germline assignment: CDR1 SNHLY and CDR2 FYNNEI. The CDR3 is made up of 16 amino acids. V was clipped by 4 bases and J by 9 bases; unmatched bases: 14. CDR3 sequence: CASSGPSGSRWGEQFF. The DNA of the CDR3 is TGTGCCAGCAGTGGTCCGAGCGGGAGTCGGTGGGGTGAGCAGTTCTTC.

The rearrangement links TRBV7-3 to TRBJ2-2, with a possible D match to TRBD1 (6 bases). With 5 bases removed from V and 6 bases from J, the gap between germline ends came to 10 bases. The CDR3 extends over 13 amino acids. Germline V gene sequence: CDR1 SGHTA, CDR2 FQGTGA. The CDR3 coding sequence is TGTGCCAGCAGCCAACAGGGTTCCGGGGAGCTGTTTTTT. Its translation is CASSQQGSGELFF.

A few counts support this clone. The rearrangement uses TRBV28 and TRBJ1-1; D is perhaps TRBD1 (5 bases). The V end was cut by 7 bases, the J end by 5 bases, with 11 bases between. There are 12 residues in the CDR3. The germline V gene has CDR1 MDHEN and CDR2 SYDVKM. This CDR3 reads CASTERQTEAFF. Written as DNA, the CDR3 is TGTGCCAGCACCGAAAGACAGACTGAAGCTTTCTTT.

This chain joins TRBV7-9 and TRBJ1-5; D unclear. This CDR3 is built from 17 residues. Germline V gene sequence: CDR1 SEHNR, CDR2 FQNEAQ (reference sequence). Trimming cost V 3 bases and J 0 bases, with 15 bases left between them. CDR3 amino acids: CASSLGSPLGSNQPQHF. The CDR3 region has the DNA TGTGCCAGCAGCTTGGGGAGCCCCCTTGGTAGCAATCAGCCCCAGCATTTT.

This clone was recorded once. The chain combines TRBV19 with TRBJ1-2; 8 bases are a match to TRBD1. The CDR3 contains 16 residues. Germline assignment: CDR1 LNHDA and CDR2 SQIVND (reference sequence). V lost 7 bases and J lost 0; bases outside the gene matches: 10. CDR3 protein: CASKSQGAIANYGYTF. The CDR3 nucleotides read TGTGCCAGTAAGTCCCAGGGGGCAATCGCTAACTATGGCTACACCTTC. The complete variable domain, with remaining parts taken from reference TRBV19 and TRBJ1-2, reads DGGITQSPKYLFRKEGQNVTLSCEQNLNHDAMYWYRQDPGQGLRLIYYSQIVNDFQKGDIAEGYSVSREKKESFPLTVTSAQKNPTAFYLCASKSQGAIANYGYTFGSGTRLTVV.

The chain links TRBV7-6 to TRBJ2-5, with D possibly matching TRBD2 (5 bases). Germline CDR1 reads SGHVS; CDR2 reads FNYEAQ. The CDR3 sequence is 14 residues long. V lost 5 bases, J lost 0 bases, and 10 bases lay in between. The CDR3 coding sequence is TGTGCCAGCAGCGCAGGACTGAACCAAGAGACCCAGTACTTC. It yields the protein CASSAGLNQETQYF.

This chain uses TRBV24-1 with TRBJ2-7, with 8 positions matching TRBD1. This CDR3 has 15 amino acids. Germline V CDR1 and CDR2: KGHDR, SFDVKD. Trimming cost V 5 bases and J 6 bases; bases outside gene matches: 11. The CDR3 spells CATSVGGTGGIEQYF. As DNA, the CDR3 is TGTGCCACCAGTGTCGGAGGAACAGGGGGTATCGAGCAGTACTTC.

This clone has only one observation. This chain connects TRBV6-4 to TRBJ2-7, with D possibly matching TRBD2 (6 bases). Trimming removed 6 bases from V and 6 bases from J, with 15 bases in between. The CDR3 spans 13 residues. Germline V gene data show CDR1 as MRHNA and CDR2 as SNTAGT. The CDR3 DNA reads as TGTGCCAGCAGCGCTCGGAGGGGTACCGAGCAGTACTTC. Protein product: CASSARRGTEQYF.

This clone was detected a few times. The genes are TRBV19 and TRBJ2-3; tentative D call: TRBD2 (5 bases). The CDR3 is made up of 15 amino acids. CDR1 LNHDA and CDR2 SQIVND come from the germline V gene (reference sequence). V was cut by 3 bases and J by 0 bases, with 10 bases left in between. Written as DNA, the CDR3 is TGTGCCAGTAGTATCGGAGGTGATAGCACAGATACGCAGTATTTT. The encoded protein is CASSIGGDSTDTQYF.

V usage is TRBV7-2 and J usage is TRBJ2-4, with TRBD1 matching 7 bases. Germline lookup yields CDR1 SGHTA and CDR2 FQGNSA. V dropped 5 bases and J dropped 9; count of bases not matched to a gene: 13. The CDR3 is 15 residues long. CDR3 residues: CASSQVGQASTIQYF. The DNA of the CDR3 is TGTGCCAGCAGCCAGGTCGGACAGGCATCCACCATTCAGTACTTC.

The chain is built from TRBV6-2 or TRBV6-3 and TRBJ2-1; 10 nucleotides align to TRBD2. The length of the CDR3 is 16 residues. Germline V gives CDR1 MNHEY, CDR2 SVGEGT. The V gene end was trimmed by 5 bases and the J gene end by 4 bases; junction bases not matched to a gene: 8. The chain's CDR3 is CASSPSGLAQYNEQFF. In DNA, the CDR3 is TGTGCCAGCAGTCCCTCGGGACTAGCGCAATACAATGAGCAGTTCTTC.

This clone has more than one count but fewer than ten. The chain carries TRBV7-2 and TRBJ1-1; possibly TRBD1 for D (5 bases). CDR1 is SGHTA, CDR2 FQGNSA, per germline. The CDR3 is 16 residues long. V was clipped by 0 bases and J by 6 bases, with 17 bases between them. CDR3 amino acids: CASSLATALGLAEAFF. The CDR3 DNA is TGTGCCAGCAGCTTAGCGACAGCCCTGGGTCTGGCTGAAGCTTTCTTT. The full variable domain, completed using reference TRBV7-2 and TRBJ1-1, is GAGVSQSPSNKVTEKGKDVELRCDPISGHTALYWYRQSLGQGLEFLIYFQGNSAPDKSGLPSDRFSAERTGGSVSTLTIQRTQQEDSAVYLCASSLATALGLAEAFFGQGTRLTVV.

The chain carries TRBV27 and TRBJ1-2; 9 nucleotides line up with TRBD1. Losses at the gene ends were 2 bases for V and 7 bases for J; bases not matched to a gene: 5. In germline, CDR1 is MNHEY, CDR2 SMNVEV (reference sequence). There are 14 residues in the CDR3. CDR3 in amino acids: CASSLGTGSAGYTF. CDR3 nucleotide sequence: TGTGCCAGCAGTTTAGGGACAGGGTCCGCTGGCTACACCTTC.

V usage is TRBV6-2 or TRBV6-3 and J usage is TRBJ2-2, with D perhaps TRBD2 (6 bases). CDR1 and CDR2 (germline): MNHEY, SVGEGT. The CDR3 is 15 amino acids. V dropped 5 bases and J dropped 5 bases, with 15 bases sitting between them. As DNA, the CDR3 is TGTGCCAGCAGTAAGCGACTAGATGGTACCGGGGAGCTGTTTTTT. This codes for CASSKRLDGTGELFF.

The chain links TRBV6-5 to TRBJ1-5, with D possibly matching TRBD1 (5 bases). V was shortened by 0 bases and J by 8 bases, with 14 bases between the two germline ends. CDR3 length: 15 amino acids. Germline assignment: CDR1 MNHEY and CDR2 SVGAGI. The CDR3 spells CASSYSGGSPEPQHF. CDR3 bases: TGTGCCAGCAGTTACTCCGGGGGTTCCCCGGAGCCCCAGCATTTT.

This chain uses TRBV6-5 with TRBJ1-1; tentative D call: TRBD1 (5 bases). V lost 2 bases to trimming and J lost 8 bases, with 15 bases between them. This CDR3 has 14 residues. Germline loops: CDR1 MNHEY, CDR2 SVGAGI. The CDR3 loop is CASSYPGTGGEAFF. CDR3 DNA sequence: TGTGCCAGCAGTTACCCCGGGACGGGAGGAGAAGCTTTCTTT.

This clone was seen only a few times. J is TRBJ1-2 and V is TRBV18; D might be TRBD1 (5 bases). Trimming took off 2 bases at V and 4 bases at J, with 11 bases between the two ends. CDR3 length equals 14 residues. CDR1 is KGHSH, CDR2 LQKENI, per germline. The CDR3 here is CASSPAGISYGYTF. The CDR3 DNA reads as TGTGCCAGCTCACCAGCAGGGATTAGCTATGGCTACACCTTC.

This chain links TRBV7-2 with TRBJ2-5, with D tentatively TRBD1 (5 bases). V was trimmed by 7 bases and J by 1 base, leaving 13 bases between them. Germline-derived CDR1 and CDR2 are SGHTA and FQGNSA. This CDR3 comprises 14 residues. CDR3 in amino acids: CASTRQGTQETQYF. CDR3 coding DNA: TGTGCCAGCACAAGGCAGGGTACCCAAGAGACCCAGTACTTC. Based on the CDR3 plus reference TRBV7-2 and TRBJ2-5, the full variable domain is GAGVSQSPSNKVTEKGKDVELRCDPISGHTALYWYRQSLGQGLEFLIYFQGNSAPDKSGLPSDRFSAERTGGSVSTLTIQRTQQEDSAVYLCASTRQGTQETQYFGPGTRLLVL.